This T cell receptor (beta chain) derives from a study of cytomegalovirus exposure and HLA in healthy donors. The PCR had 60 Vbeta and 13 Jbeta primers. Here immunoSEQ multiplex PCR was the method, and the copy in TCRdb shows in-frame clones only, minus some. Of over 45,000 clones listed, 65% to 90% are singletons. From germline, CDR1 is SEHNR and CDR2 FQNEAQ (reference sequence). V gave up 8 bases and J gave up 10 bases, with 17 bases separating them. The CDR3 covers 12 residues. The sample comprised PBMCs. The source is a man under 40 in good health and CMV-seronegative. The V call is TRBV7-9, the J call TRBJ1-2, with a weak D call TRBD1 (5 bases). CDR3 amino acids: CASVGPLLIYTF. The CDR3 region has the DNA TGTGCCAGCGTGGGGCCGCTCTTAATCTACACCTTC. The full variable domain, with the rest looked up from reference TRBV7-9 and TRBJ1-2, is DTGVSQNPRHKITKRGQNVTFRCDPISEHNRLYWYRQTLGQGPEFLTYFQNEAQLEKSRLLSDRFSAERPKGSFSTLEIQRTEQGDSAMYLCASVGPLLIYTFGSGTRLTVV.